This passage covers 27 T cell receptor beta chains from one sample sequenced in a study of cytomegalovirus exposure and HLA in healthy donors (TCRdb year 2017). Receptors were amplified or captured by the immunoSEQ multiplex PCR assay. For the multiplex PCR, a mixture combining 60 forward primers for TCR Vbeta segments and 13 reverse primers for TCR Jbeta segments was used. In TCRdb, the immuneACCESS table is reduced to in-frame sequences with V and J assigned. These tables do not hold every clone; where another copy was compared, an unresolved V gene accounts for under half, and the others remain unexplained. The sample includes about 140,000 clones, with approximately 82% observed a single time. The ten largest make up around 10% of the sample. The sample consisted of PBMCs. The receptors shown here come from a woman aged 55-75 years in good health and CMV-seropositive.

J is TRBJ2-4 and V is TRBV9; TRBD2 might be the D (6 bases). CDR1 and CDR2 (germline): SGDLS, YYNGEE. Trimming stripped 0 bases from V and 5 bases from J, with 12 bases between. This CDR3 comprises 15 residues. The CDR3 region is CASSVEALAENIQYF. CDR3 DNA: TGTGCCAGCAGCGTAGAGGCCTTAGCGGAAAACATTCAGTACTTC. Full variable domain (remainder filled in from reference TRBV9 and TRBJ2-4): DSGVTQTPKHLITATGQRVTLRCSPRSGDLSVYWYQQSLDQGLQFLIQYYNGEERAKGNILERFSAQQFPDLHSELNLSSLELGDSALYFCASSVEALAENIQYFGAGTRLSVL.

The rearrangement links TRBV19 to TRBJ2-4; D perhaps matches TRBD2 (7 bases). The V end lost 3 bases, the J end lost 9 bases, and 15 bases lay between the germline ends. This CDR3 is 14 amino acids long. The germline V gene has CDR1 LNHDA and CDR2 SQIVND (reference sequence). The CDR3 here is CASSIGGGEGIQYF. CDR3 nucleotides: TGTGCCAGTAGTATTGGGGGGGGCGAGGGCATTCAGTACTTC. The complete variable domain, with remaining parts taken from reference TRBV19 and TRBJ2-4, reads DGGITQSPKYLFRKEGQNVTLSCEQNLNHDAMYWYRQDPGQGLRLIYYSQIVNDFQKGDIAEGYSVSREKKESFPLTVTSAQKNPTAFYLCASSIGGGEGIQYFGAGTRLSVL.

The chain couples TRBV19 to TRBJ2-4; 9 nucleotides match TRBD1. The ends lost 4 bases at V and 7 bases at J; junction bases unmatched: 8. The CDR3 runs 15 residues. Germline V gives CDR1 LNHDA, CDR2 SQIVND (reference sequence). This CDR3 is CASSTTGQGGNIQYF. CDR3 DNA sequence: TGTGCCAGTAGTACGACGGGACAGGGTGGTAACATTCAGTACTTC.

This clone was picked up one time. The chain couples TRBV7-9 to TRBJ2-1; TRBD2 aligns across 9 bases. Germline CDR1 and CDR2: SEHNR and FQNEAQ (reference sequence). Trimming at V came to 7 bases and at J to 0 bases, leaving 10 bases not matched to a gene. The CDR3 runs 17 residues. The CDR3 loop reads CASTASGGGDSYNEQFF. The CDR3 DNA follows: TGTGCCAGCACCGCTTCAGGCGGGGGGGACTCCTACAATGAGCAGTTCTTC.

This chain connects TRBV19 to TRBJ2-3, with D perhaps TRBD1 (6 bases). The CDR3 consists of 14 residues. Germline lookup yields CDR1 LNHDA and CDR2 SQIVND (reference sequence). Trimming shortened V by 11 bases and J by 1 base, and 16 bases separated the two germline ends. Here the CDR3 reads CAAGQGFRTDTQYF. CDR3 in DNA: TGTGCCGCCGGTCAGGGGTTTCGCACAGATACGCAGTATTTT.

The rearrangement links TRBV9 to TRBJ2-2; 14 positions agree with TRBD2. The CDR3 totals 18 residues. V shed 1 base, J shed 4 bases, and the junction held 6 bases outside the gene matches. The germline V gene encodes CDR1 SGDLS and CDR2 YYNGEE. CDR3 nucleotide sequence: TGTGCCAGCAGCGTAACGGGACTAGCGGGAGTGCGCACCGGGGAGCTGTTTTTT. As protein: CASSVTGLAGVRTGELFF.

As for this clone: One end of the junction does not line up with germline, which may come from a read error. The V call is TRBV7-9, the J call TRBJ1-1, with D possibly being TRBD1 (5 bases). This CDR3 comprises 12 residues. Germline CDR1 and CDR2: SEHNR and FQNEAQ (reference sequence). The CDR3 sequence is CSSSLEGTEAFF. CDR3 sequence (DNA): TGTTCCAGCAGCTTGGAGGGGACTGAAGCTTTCTTT.

The rearrangement joins TRBV5-1 to TRBJ2-5; 9 positions match TRBD1. Germline assignment: CDR1 SGHRS and CDR2 YFSETQ. V was pared by 2 bases and J by 2 bases, with 7 bases of the junction left unmatched. The CDR3 extends over 16 amino acids. The CDR3 sequence is CASSLTGTGLQETQYF. CDR3 bases: TGCGCCAGCAGCTTAACCGGGACAGGGCTACAAGAGACCCAGTACTTC.

J is TRBJ2-7 and V is TRBV6-5; TRBD1 aligns across 9 bases. The length of the CDR3 is 15 residues. Germline trimming cut 4 bases from V and 5 bases from J; bases unmatched to any gene: 9. CDR1 is MNHEY and CDR2 is SVGAGI in the germline V gene. CDR3 nucleotides: TGTGCCAGCAGTTTAACCGGGACAGGGAAGGACGAGCAGTACTTC. Translation gives CASSLTGTGKDEQYF.

The gene calls are TRBV7-9 and TRBJ1-5, with D uncertain. Germline CDR1 SEHNR, CDR2 FQNEAQ (reference sequence). The CDR3 has 15 amino acids. The V end was cut by 5 bases, the J end by 0 bases, with 11 bases between. CDR3 in DNA: TGTGCCAGCAGCCCCTCCCAGTATAGCAATCAGCCCCAGCATTTT. It yields the protein CASSPSQYSNQPQHF.

DNA for the CDR3: TGTGCCAGCAGTGACAACGTGGACAATCAGCCCCAGCATTTT. Amino acid sequence: CASSDNVDNQPQHF. The V gene is TRBV6-5, the J gene TRBJ1-5; no reliable D call. CDR1 MNHEY and CDR2 SVGAGI come from the germline V gene. The CDR3 sequence is 14 residues long. The V end lost 5 bases, the J end lost 3 bases, and 11 bases lay between the germline ends.

V gene TRBV5-1 combines with J gene TRBJ2-1; tentative D call: TRBD2 (6 bases). Germline V gene data show CDR1 as SGHRS and CDR2 as YFSETQ. The V end lost 4 bases, the J end lost 6 bases, and 17 bases lay between the germline ends. The CDR3 length is 15 residues. CDR3 DNA: TGCGCCAGCAGCGGGGGGACGGCTTCGGGCAATGAGCAGTTCTTC. It is translated as CASSGGTASGNEQFF. Full variable domain (rest looked up from reference TRBV5-1 and TRBJ2-1): KAGVTQTPRYLIKTRGQQVTLSCSPISGHRSVSWYQQTPGQGLQFLFEYFSETQRNKGNFPGRFSGRQFSNSRSEMNVSTLELGDSALYLCASSGGTASGNEQFFGPGTRLTVL.

J is TRBJ2-7 and V is TRBV7-8, with 10 bases that match TRBD2. The V and J ends lost 0 bases and 4 bases, in that order; junction bases with no gene match: 6. The CDR3 totals 16 residues. CDR1 is SGHVS, CDR2 FQNEAQ, per germline. DNA of the CDR3: TGTGCCAGCAGCTTAGCCTCTAGCGGGAGTGGTTACGAGCAGTACTTC. It is translated as CASSLASSGSGYEQYF.

The rearrangement uses TRBV5-6 and TRBJ2-7; 10 bases fit TRBD1. Germline CDR1 SGHDT, CDR2 YYEEEE. This CDR3 is 14 amino acids long. V was pared by 7 bases and J by 7 bases, with 11 bases of the junction left unmatched. CDR3 nucleotides: TGTGCCAGCGTTACCGGGACAGGGGAAGGAGAGCAGTACTTC. Protein product: CASVTGTGEGEQYF.

The rearrangement uses TRBV18 and TRBJ2-7; 7 bases line up with TRBD2. Germline CDR1 and CDR2: KGHSH and LQKENI. The CDR3 contains 14 residues. Trimming at V came to 4 bases and at J to 2 bases, leaving 5 bases not matched to a gene. The CDR3 region has the DNA TGTGCCAGCTCACGGGACTATTCTCCCTACGAGCAGTACTTC. It is translated as CASSRDYSPYEQYF. The full variable domain, its missing parts supplied by reference TRBV18 and TRBJ2-7, is NAGVMQNPRHLVRRRGQEARLRCSPMKGHSHVYWYRQLPEEGLKFMVYLQKENIIDESGMPKERFSAEFPKEGPSILRIQQVVRGDSAAYFCASSRDYSPYEQYFGPGTRLTVT.

The CDR3 DNA is TGTGCCAGCAGGGGGCTCGGGACAGGCACAGATACGCAGTATTTT. As protein: CASRGLGTGTDTQYF. V usage is TRBV28 and J usage is TRBJ2-3; TRBD1 agrees at 7 bases. Germline-derived CDR1 and CDR2 are MDHEN and SYDVKM. Unmatched junction bases numbered 7, after V lost 6 bases and J lost 1 base. The CDR3 runs to 15 residues. The whole variable domain, remainder taken from reference TRBV28 and TRBJ2-3, is DVKVTQSSRYLVKRTGEKVFLECVQDMDHENMFWYRQDPGLGLRLIYFSYDVKMKEKGDIPEGYSVSREKKERFSLILESASTNQTSMYLCASRGLGTGTDTQYFGPGTRLTVL.

V is TRBV4-2 and J is TRBJ1-2; 9 nucleotides match TRBD1. The CDR3 loop spans 16 amino acids. CDR1 LGHNA and CDR2 YNFKEQ come from the germline V gene. V was clipped by 5 bases and J by 2 bases; unmatched bases: 9. CDR3 region: CASSTGTGWENYGYTF. In nucleotides, the CDR3 is TGTGCCAGCAGCACCGGGACAGGGTGGGAAAACTATGGCTACACCTTC.

In this sample, this clone turned up once. V and J are TRBV7-2 and TRBJ2-7; 10 bases are shared with TRBD2. CDR3 length equals 15 residues. Per germline, CDR1 SGHTA and CDR2 FQGNSA. Trimming at V came to 5 bases and at J to 5 bases, leaving 9 bases not matched to a gene. The CDR3 loop is CASSLIAGGPHEQYF. Written as DNA, the CDR3 is TGTGCCAGCAGCCTAATAGCGGGAGGTCCCCACGAGCAGTACTTC.

This clone was counted a few times. The genes are TRBV9 and TRBJ1-6, with a tentative D call TRBD1 (5 bases). Germline V lookup: CDR1 SGDLS, CDR2 YYNGEE. Trimming pared 3 bases from V and 3 bases from J, leaving 7 bases between. The length of the CDR3 is 14 residues. CDR3 sequence (DNA): TGTGCCAGCAGCGCCGGGGGCTATAATTCACCCCTCCACTTT. This gives the protein CASSAGGYNSPLHF.

V and J are TRBV7-3 and TRBJ2-3; D possibly corresponds to TRBD1 (6 bases). Trimming took 2 bases from V and 0 from J, leaving 9 bases between them. CDR3 length: 15 amino acids. Germline V gene lookup returns CDR1 SGHTA and CDR2 FQGTGA. Here the CDR3 DNA reads TGTGCCAGCAGCTTAGGACAGACTAGCACAGATACGCAGTATTTT. Translated: CASSLGQTSTDTQYF.

V usage is TRBV28 and J usage is TRBJ2-7, with 7 bases identical to TRBD1. J lost 1 base, V lost 6 bases, and 9 bases had no gene match. The CDR3 covers 15 residues. Germline V CDR1 and CDR2: MDHEN, SYDVKM. CDR3 in amino acids: CASSSGTAYSYEQYF. CDR3 coding DNA: TGTGCCAGCAGCTCTGGGACAGCGTATTCCTACGAGCAGTACTTC.

This clone was found a few times. V usage is TRBV4-3 and J usage is TRBJ1-1, with D perhaps matching TRBD1 (6 bases). The CDR3 is 16 residues long. The germline V and J ends were trimmed by 2 bases and 3 bases, with 16 bases remaining between them. In germline, CDR1 is LGHNA, CDR2 YSLEER. CDR3 DNA: TGCGCCAGCAGCCAAAGGGGGACGGGTTGGTACACTGAAGCTTTCTTT. Its translation: CASSQRGTGWYTEAFF.

A word on this clone: Given the absence of the conserved phenylalanine or tryptophan at the CDR3 end, a read error is likely. The DNA is left out, because the CDR3 cannot be placed on it with certainty; the CDR3 is given as TCRdb lists it. The chain recombines TRBV6-4 with TRBJ1-2. Looked up from germline, CDR1 is MRHNA and CDR2 is SNTAGT. 8 amino acids form the CDR3, both terminal residues included. This chain's CDR3 is CASSARAE.

The V gene is TRBV10-2, the J gene TRBJ1-5, with D tentatively TRBD1 (5 bases). Germline assignment: CDR1 WSHSY and CDR2 SAAADI. The CDR3 sequence is 15 residues long. The V gene lost 3 bases and the J gene lost 7 bases, with 16 bases spanning the gap. The CDR3 protein is CASSEGWGVRQPQHF. CDR3 nucleotides: TGCGCCAGCAGTGAAGGATGGGGGGTGAGGCAGCCCCAGCATTTT.

The chain couples TRBV4-1 to TRBJ2-1; TRBD1 matches at 8 bases. The junction had 10 bases not matched to a gene; V was cut back by 4 bases and J by 8 bases. CDR3 length: 15 amino acids. Looked up from germline, CDR1 is MGHRA and CDR2 is YSYEKL. CDR3 residues: CASSPNQGAGDEQFF. Written as DNA, the CDR3 is TGCGCCAGCAGCCCAAACCAGGGGGCAGGGGATGAGCAGTTCTTC.

The chain is built from TRBV4-3 and TRBJ2-7, with TRBD2 matching over 9 bases. The junction had 10 bases not matched to a gene; V was cut back by 0 bases and J by 7 bases. Germline CDR1 reads LGHNA; CDR2 reads YSLEER. The CDR3 is 16 amino acids. Here the CDR3 DNA reads TGCGCCAGCAGCCAAGACCGAGGACTAGCGATTACGGAGCAGTACTTC. The encoded protein is CASSQDRGLAITEQYF.

This clone was seen more than once but under ten times. The chain recombines TRBV6-1 with TRBJ2-1, with 9 bases aligning to TRBD1. Germline V gene data show CDR1 as MNHNS and CDR2 as SASEGT. V shed 1 base and J 5 bases; nucleotides not matched to a gene: 3. This CDR3 has 15 residues. The CDR3 sequence is CASSEGQGVNNEQFF. DNA of the CDR3: TGTGCCAGCAGTGAAGGACAGGGGGTGAACAATGAGCAGTTCTTC.